The 26 T cell receptor beta chains below come from one sample, sequenced in a study of blood T cell repertoires in COVID-19. TCRdb's copy holds only in-frame clones and misses some; the assay was immunoSEQ multiplex PCR. The top ten hold around 7% of the sample, which has about 170,000 clones, 70% to 85% seen once. The source material was peripheral blood. The receptors were sampled from a man at least 80 years old with COVID-19, enrolled during active disease.

The gene calls are TRBV27 and TRBJ2-5; 8 nucleotides line up with TRBD2. V was clipped by 6 bases and J by 2 bases; unmatched bases: 5. The germline V gene encodes CDR1 MNHEY and CDR2 SMNVEV (reference sequence). The CDR3 extends over 14 amino acids. The CDR3 DNA reads as TGTGCCAGCAGCCCCGGCGGGGGGCAAGAGACCCAGTACTTC. This encodes CASSPGGGQETQYF.

V is TRBV18 and J is TRBJ1-1; 12 bases are a match to TRBD1. Germline loops: CDR1 KGHSH, CDR2 LQKENI. V gave up 3 bases and J gave up 6 bases; unmatched junction bases: 2. There are 14 residues in the CDR3. CDR3 loop: CASSPGQGAPEAFF. CDR3 in DNA: TGTGCCAGCTCACCGGGACAGGGGGCGCCTGAAGCTTTCTTT.

The gene calls are TRBV9 and TRBJ1-1, with D possibly being TRBD1 (5 bases). V lost 0 bases to trimming and J lost 0 bases, with 9 bases between them. The CDR3 runs 15 residues. CDR1 is SGDLS and CDR2 is YYNGEE in the germline V gene. The CDR3 loop is CASSVGGSLNTEAFF. CDR3 bases: TGTGCCAGCAGCGTAGGGGGCTCACTGAACACTGAAGCTTTCTTT. The variable domain in full, with the rest retrieved from reference TRBV9 and TRBJ1-1, is DSGVTQTPKHLITATGQRVTLRCSPRSGDLSVYWYQQSLDQGLQFLIQYYNGEERAKGNILERFSAQQFPDLHSELNLSSLELGDSALYFCASSVGGSLNTEAFFGQGTRLTVV.

The CDR3 here is CASSPPTGSQGTQYF. The CDR3 DNA is TGTGCCAGCAGTCCCCCAACAGGTTCACAGGGTACGCAGTATTTT. The chain has TRBV6-5 and TRBJ2-3, with D tentatively TRBD1 (6 bases). Per germline, CDR1 MNHEY and CDR2 SVGAGI. V lost 5 bases, J lost 8 bases, and 20 bases lay in between. The CDR3 runs to 15 residues.

The chain joins TRBV19 to TRBJ2-1, with 8 nucleotides matching TRBD1. This CDR3 has 15 amino acids. Germline V gene lookup returns CDR1 LNHDA and CDR2 SQIVND (reference sequence). The V gene end was trimmed by 2 bases and the J gene end by 4 bases; junction bases not matched to a gene: 4. CDR3 DNA: TGTGCCAGTAGTATACCGGGACAGGTATACAATGAGCAGTTCTTC. Protein: CASSIPGQVYNEQFF.

The V and J genes are TRBV5-1 and TRBJ1-3; the D is unclear. Trimming cost V 0 bases and J 0 bases, with 7 bases left between them. This CDR3 contains 15 residues. Germline values: CDR1 SGHRS, CDR2 YFSETQ. The CDR3 sequence: CASSLGGSSGNTIYF. The DNA of the CDR3 is TGCGCCAGCAGCTTGGGTGGGAGCTCTGGAAACACCATATATTTT.

The chain couples TRBV28 to TRBJ1-5, with TRBD1 matching over 7 bases. In germline, CDR1 is MDHEN, CDR2 SYDVKM. V shed 7 bases, J shed 4 bases, and the junction held 4 bases outside the gene matches. The CDR3 is 13 amino acids. For the CDR3, the DNA is TGTGCCAGCAACCGGGACAGTAATCAGCCCCAGCATTTT. Its translation is CASNRDSNQPQHF.

The chain employs TRBV28 and TRBJ2-3; TRBD1 agrees at 7 bases. The germline gives CDR1 MDHEN, CDR2 SYDVKM. The V and J ends lost 7 bases and 3 bases, in that order; junction bases with no gene match: 4. The CDR3 length is 13 residues. DNA of the CDR3: TGTGCCAGCAAAGGGGGCGGAACAGATACGCAGTATTTT. This gives the protein CASKGGGTDTQYF.

The rearrangement joins TRBV2 to TRBJ2-7; D possibly corresponds to TRBD1 (5 bases). The CDR3 has 14 amino acids. Germline V gene sequence: CDR1 SNHLY, CDR2 FYNNEI. Deletions cut 3 bases from V and 3 bases from J, with 12 bases between. The CDR3 DNA reads TGTGCCAGCAGTGAGAACAGGCGACTCTACGAGCAGTACTTC. Translating gives CASSENRRLYEQYF.

This clone showed up just a few times. The chain is built from TRBV4-2 and TRBJ1-5, with 8 nucleotides matching TRBD1. With 0 bases clipped from V and 6 bases from J, the junction kept 13 bases outside the gene matches. This CDR3 is 18 amino acids long. Germline values: CDR1 LGHNA, CDR2 YNFKEQ. CDR3: CASSQDRVTRGRTQPQHF. The CDR3 bases are TGTGCCAGCAGCCAAGATCGGGTAACCAGGGGGCGAACTCAGCCCCAGCATTTT.

This clone occurred a few times. The chain uses TRBV20-1 and TRBJ1-1, with no clear D. CDR1 DFQATT and CDR2 SNEGSKA come from the germline V gene (reference sequence). The germline V and J ends were trimmed by 4 bases and 1 base, with 4 bases remaining between them. CDR3 length: 11 residues. The CDR3 loop is CSATGNTEAFF. Written as DNA, the CDR3 is TGCAGTGCTACAGGGAACACTGAAGCTTTCTTT.

Comments on this clone: One end of the junction is discordant with germline, which a read error may explain. The rearrangement uses TRBV28 and TRBJ2-4, with 10 bases lining up with TRBD1. Germline CDR1 is MDHEN and CDR2 is SYDVKM. The CDR3 loop spans 12 amino acids. CDR3 coding DNA: TGTGCCAGCAGTTTACGGGACAGGGGCATGAACTTC. Amino acids: CASSLRDRGMNF. Filled out from reference TRBV28 and TRBJ2-4, the complete variable domain reads DVKVTQSSRYLVKRTGEKVFLECVQDMDHENMFWYRQDPGLGLRLIYFSYDVKMKEKGDIPEGYSVSREKKERFSLILESASTNQTSMYLCASSLRDRGMNFGAGTRLSVL.

The rearrangement links TRBV5-5 to TRBJ1-4, with 8 bases matching TRBD1. CDR3 length: 17 amino acids. With V trimmed by 7 bases and J by 8 bases, 19 bases remained unmatched. CDR1 SGHKS and CDR2 YYEKEE come from the germline V gene (reference sequence). The CDR3 nucleotides read TGTGCCAGCCGGGCCCTTTTTTCTGGACAGGGTGGGGAAAAACTGTTTTTT. Encoded protein: CASRALFSGQGGEKLFF.

The rearrangement joins TRBV4-1 to TRBJ1-6; TRBD1 is a possible D gene (5 bases). V was trimmed by 0 bases and J by 11 bases, leaving 11 bases between them. This CDR3 comprises 14 residues. CDR1 and CDR2 from the germline V gene are MGHRA and YSYEKL. In nucleotides, the CDR3 is TGCGCCAGCAGCCAAGACCTCAGGGCGACACCCCTCCACTTT. It yields the protein CASSQDLRATPLHF.

The J gene is TRBJ1-1, the V gene TRBV2, with a weak D call TRBD1 (5 bases). Trimming took 0 bases from V and 1 from J, leaving 9 bases between them. Germline CDR1 and CDR2: SNHLY and FYNNEI. The CDR3 is made up of 15 amino acids. Here the CDR3 reads CASSEAGTGNTEAFF. Here the CDR3 DNA reads TGTGCCAGCAGTGAAGCGGGAACAGGGAACACTGAAGCTTTCTTT. The full variable domain, with the rest looked up from reference TRBV2 and TRBJ1-1, is EPEVTQTPSHQVTQMGQEVILRCVPISNHLYFYWYRQILGQKVEFLVSFYNNEISEKSEIFDDQFSVERPDGSNFTLKIRSTKLEDSAMYFCASSEAGTGNTEAFFGQGTRLTVV.

The chain combines TRBV11-3 with TRBJ1-1; 9 nucleotides align to TRBD1. CDR1 is SGHNT and CDR2 is YENEEA in the germline V gene. The V and J ends lost 5 bases and 5 bases, in that order; junction bases with no gene match: 3. The CDR3 has 13 residues. CDR3 in DNA: TGTGCCAGCAGCCACAGGGGGCGAACTGAAGCTTTCTTT. Amino acids: CASSHRGRTEAFF.

The chain combines TRBV18 with TRBJ2-7; 9 positions match TRBD1. With V trimmed by 3 bases and J by 5 bases, 5 bases remained unmatched. This CDR3 comprises 14 residues. In germline, CDR1 is KGHSH, CDR2 LQKENI. The DNA of the CDR3 is TGTGCCAGCTCACCGGGACAGGGAGGGGACGAGCAGTACTTC. Translation gives CASSPGQGGDEQYF.

There are a few counts of this clone. The chain is built from TRBV7-9 and TRBJ1-2; 8 bases agree with TRBD1. Germline CDR1 SEHNR, CDR2 FQNEAQ (reference sequence). V was clipped by 7 bases and J by 1 base; unmatched bases: 5. This CDR3 comprises 14 residues. The DNA of the CDR3 is TGTGCCAGCACACAACAGGGGGTTAACTATGGCTACACCTTC. This gives the protein CASTQQGVNYGYTF.

The V and J genes are TRBV10-3 and TRBJ1-6, with D tentatively TRBD1 (5 bases). This CDR3 has 13 residues. The V end was cut by 3 bases, the J end by 6 bases, with 6 bases between. Germline lookup yields CDR1 ENHRY and CDR2 SYGVKD. CDR3: CAISDQGNSPLHF. For the CDR3, the DNA is TGTGCCATCAGTGACCAGGGTAATTCACCCCTCCACTTT.

V gene TRBV9 combines with J gene TRBJ1-2, with 7 bases identical to TRBD1. Germline V lookup: CDR1 SGDLS, CDR2 YYNGEE. V was clipped by 1 base and J by 3 bases; unmatched bases: 3. This CDR3 spans 14 amino acids. The CDR3 nucleotides read TGTGCCAGCAGCGTAAGCACAGGGGACTATGGCTACACCTTC. It specifies CASSVSTGDYGYTF.

This chain's CDR3 is CASSAQAWNTEAFF. CDR3 sequence (DNA): TGTGCCAGCAGTGCGCAGGCTTGGAACACTGAAGCTTTCTTT. J is TRBJ1-1 and V is TRBV2, with D unclear. The CDR3 spans 14 residues. With 4 bases removed from V and 1 base from J, the gap between germline ends came to 10 bases. CDR1 SNHLY and CDR2 FYNNEI come from the germline V gene. Full variable domain (outside the CDR3, taken from reference TRBV2 and TRBJ1-1): EPEVTQTPSHQVTQMGQEVILRCVPISNHLYFYWYRQILGQKVEFLVSFYNNEISEKSEIFDDQFSVERPDGSNFTLKIRSTKLEDSAMYFCASSAQAWNTEAFFGQGTRLTVV.

This rearrangement joins TRBV6-5 to TRBJ1-2, with TRBD1 identical over 7 bases. V lost 5 bases, J lost 8 bases, and 8 bases stayed unmatched. Germline V lookup: CDR1 MNHEY, CDR2 SVGAGI. The CDR3 is 13 residues long. CDR3 in DNA: TGTGCCAGCAGTAACGGACAGGCTCGAGGCTACACCTTC. It translates to CASSNGQARGYTF.

The CDR3 DNA reads as TGTGCCAGCAGCGTAGCTGCGCAGGGGAACACTGAAGCTTTCTTT. Translated, it gives CASSVAAQGNTEAFF. The V call is TRBV9, the J call TRBJ1-1; D perhaps matches TRBD1 (5 bases). Germline CDR1 reads SGDLS; CDR2 reads YYNGEE. The V gene lost 0 bases and the J gene lost 1 base, with 10 bases spanning the gap. CDR3 length: 15 residues.

This rearrangement joins TRBV18 to TRBJ2-1, with D possibly matching TRBD2 (8 bases). V was trimmed by 3 bases and J by 6 bases, leaving 18 bases between them. This CDR3 is 16 amino acids long. Germline V gene lookup returns CDR1 KGHSH and CDR2 LQKENI. For the CDR3, the DNA is TGTGCCAGCTCACCTCCCGGGAGGGGGCTGCTCAATGAGCAGTTCTTC. Its translation: CASSPPGRGLLNEQFF.

The J gene is TRBJ1-3, the V gene TRBV28, with 8 bases lining up with TRBD1. Losses at the gene ends were 5 bases for V and 7 bases for J; bases not matched to a gene: 7. Germline values: CDR1 MDHEN, CDR2 SYDVKM. The CDR3 runs to 14 residues. The CDR3 here is CASSRTGKVNTIYF. As DNA, the CDR3 is TGTGCCAGCAGTCGGACAGGGAAGGTCAACACCATATATTTT.

V is TRBV18 and J is TRBJ1-2; D gene unclear. Per germline, CDR1 KGHSH and CDR2 LQKENI. The CDR3 runs to 13 residues. Deletions cut 2 bases from V and 3 bases from J, with 7 bases between. The CDR3 DNA reads as TGTGCCAGCTCACCAGGGCCGGACTATGGCTACACCTTC. As protein: CASSPGPDYGYTF.